One and the same sample provided the 4 T cell receptor beta chains below, sequenced in a study of blood T cell repertoires in COVID-19. Measured with immunoSEQ multiplex PCR; TCRdb has only the in-frame clones, and not every one. The sample records roughly 67,000 clones, about 86% being singletons. Sequenced: peripheral blood. The receptors here all came from a man between 50 and 59 years old with active COVID-19.

The chain carries TRBV23-1 and TRBJ2-1; 7 bases align to TRBD1. TRBV23-1 is an ORF; its function is uncertain. The CDR3 totals 16 residues. After removal of 2 bases from V and 9 bases from J, the junction contained 13 bases not matched to a gene. CDR3 nucleotides: TGCGCCAGCAGTCAACACGGGCTGGGCCAGGGGGTTGAGCAGTTCTTC. It yields the protein CASSQHGLGQGVEQFF.

V gene TRBV4-2 combines with J gene TRBJ1-1; 7 bases line up with TRBD1. With 5 bases clipped from V and 1 base from J, the junction kept 4 bases outside the gene matches. Germline CDR1 reads LGHNA; CDR2 reads YNFKEQ. The CDR3 loop spans 14 amino acids. The CDR3, as DNA: TGTGCCAGCAGCTGGGACAGAGAGAACACTGAAGCTTTCTTT. It yields the protein CASSWDRENTEAFF.

The chain uses TRBV5-1 and TRBJ2-1; TRBD2 matches at 7 bases. Germline trimming cut 1 base from V and 15 bases from J; bases unmatched to any gene: 7. The CDR3 spans 12 residues. The germline gives CDR1 SGHRS, CDR2 YFSETQ. CDR3 nucleotide sequence: TGCGCCAGCAGCTTGCGGGGCGGGAGTCGGTTCTTC. This encodes CASSLRGGSRFF.

The rearrangement uses TRBV14 and TRBJ2-7, with a possible D match to TRBD1 (5 bases). CDR1 SGHDN and CDR2 FVKESK come from the germline V gene. The CDR3 contains 15 residues. V lost 0 bases and J 4 bases, leaving 13 bases between the germline ends. The CDR3 DNA follows: TGTGCCAGCAGCCAAGATTTAGGGGCACCTTACGAGCAGTACTTC. This codes for CASSQDLGAPYEQYF.